The rows below give T cell receptor beta chains drawn from one sample of a study of T-cell memory formation after mild COVID-19. TCRdb reanalysed the 5' RACE reads using MiXCR and keeps one entry per CDR3 protein. This sample has 360,000 or so distinct CDR3 sequences, with 25% to 30% found just once. Sequenced material: PBMCs or a T cell subset sorted from them (not recorded which). These TCRs come from an adult woman who had mild COVID-19 (a few samples of this study predate the infection). Cell type and time point are not known. CDR3s include the opening cysteine and the closing phenylalanine or tryptophan. A D gene is named only where the DNA matches it firmly. Clone sizes are given selectively: once, few, many, or a class where the clone is expanded.

abundance: few; j_gene: TRBJ2-4; v_gene: TRBV4-1; d_gene: NA; CDR3aa: CASRTLLGRENIQYF; CDR3nt: TGCGCCAGCAGAACCTTGTTAGGGCGGGAAAACATTCAGTACTTC
abundance: few; j_gene: TRBJ2-3; v_gene: TRBV5-1; d_gene: NA; CDR3aa: CASSFGQLTDTQYF; CDR3nt: TGCGCCAGCAGCTTCGGACAGCTCACAGATACGCAGTATTTT
abundance: few; j_gene: TRBJ2-7; v_gene: TRBV5-1; d_gene: TRBD1; CDR3aa: CASSSDRAGEQYF; CDR3nt: TGCGCCAGCAGCTCGGACAGGGCGGGCGAGCAGTACTTC
abundance: NA; j_gene: TRBJ2-3; v_gene: TRBV9; d_gene: NA; CDR3aa: CASSVVGSPSSTDTQYF; CDR3nt: TGTGCCAGCAGCGTAGTAGGGTCGCCCAGTTCCACAGATACGCAGTATTTT
abundance: few; j_gene: TRBJ1-1; v_gene: TRBV5-1; d_gene: TRBD1; CDR3aa: CASSFGTGATEAFF; CDR3nt: TGCGCCAGCAGCTTCGGGACAGGGGCCACTGAAGCTTTCTTT
abundance: many; j_gene: TRBJ2-7; v_gene: TRBV20-1; d_gene: TRBD1; CDR3aa: CSARDLGQGGYEQYF; CDR3nt: TGCAGTGCTAGAGACCTAGGACAGGGGGGATACGAGCAGTACTTC
abundance: few; j_gene: TRBJ2-2; v_gene: TRBV4-2; d_gene: NA; CDR3aa: CASKPTGDNTGELFF; CDR3nt: TGTGCCAGCAAACCGACTGGGGACAACACCGGGGAGCTGTTTTTT
abundance: NA; j_gene: TRBJ2-7; v_gene: TRBV9; d_gene: NA; CDR3aa: CASSVSHRGQHEQYF; CDR3nt: TGTGCCAGCAGCGTATCCCATAGAGGGCAACACGAGCAGTACTTC
abundance: few; j_gene: TRBJ2-3; v_gene: TRBV30; d_gene: NA; CDR3aa: CAWSVAGTQYF; CDR3nt: TGTGCCTGGAGTGTAGCTGGGACGCAGTATTTT
abundance: NA; j_gene: TRBJ2-3; v_gene: TRBV6-2/TRBV6-3; d_gene: TRBD2; CDR3aa: CASSYSTGGKYF; CDR3nt: TGTGCCAGCAGTTACTCTACCGGGGGGAAGTATTTT
abundance: NA; j_gene: TRBJ2-7; v_gene: TRBV6-5; d_gene: NA; CDR3aa: CASSSILLAATYEQYF; CDR3nt: TGTGCCAGCAGTTCCATCCTCCTGGCGGCCACCTACGAGCAGTACTTC
abundance: NA; j_gene: TRBJ1-1; v_gene: TRBV20-1; d_gene: NA; CDR3aa: CSASLGEPEAFF; CDR3nt: TGCAGTGCCTCCTTGGGGGAGCCTGAAGCTTTCTTT
abundance: NA; j_gene: TRBJ2-7; v_gene: TRBV3-1; d_gene: TRBD2; CDR3aa: CASSQFSPSGRAPSGEQYF; CDR3nt: TGTGCCAGCAGCCAATTTTCTCCTAGCGGGAGGGCCCCTTCTGGCGAGCAGTACTTC
abundance: few; j_gene: TRBJ2-1; v_gene: TRBV11-3; d_gene: NA; CDR3aa: CASSLVSANEQFF; CDR3nt: TGTGCCAGCAGCTTAGTTTCAGCGAATGAGCAGTTCTTC
abundance: NA; j_gene: TRBJ2-5; v_gene: TRBV5-1; d_gene: TRBD1; CDR3aa: CASSSQGRSQETQYF; CDR3nt: TGCGCCAGCAGCTCACAGGGGCGATCCCAAGAGACCCAGTACTTC
abundance: few; j_gene: TRBJ2-7; v_gene: TRBV18; d_gene: NA; CDR3aa: CASSPPSVAYEQYF; CDR3nt: TGTGCCAGCTCACCACCCTCCGTGGCTTACGAGCAGTACTTC
abundance: NA; j_gene: TRBJ2-2; v_gene: TRBV5-5; d_gene: TRBD1; CDR3aa: CASSLALDRVNTGELFF; CDR3nt: TGTGCCAGCAGCTTGGCCTTGGACAGGGTGAACACCGGGGAGCTGTTTTTT
abundance: few; j_gene: TRBJ2-5; v_gene: TRBV4-1; d_gene: TRBD2; CDR3aa: CASSQDPGGETQYF; CDR3nt: TGCGCCAGCAGCCAAGATCCGGGGGGAGAGACCCAGTACTTC
abundance: NA; j_gene: TRBJ1-3; v_gene: TRBV19; d_gene: NA; CDR3aa: CATEDRYSGNTIYF; CDR3nt: TGTGCCACTGAGGACAGATACTCTGGAAACACCATATATTTT
abundance: few; j_gene: TRBJ2-2; v_gene: TRBV6-5; d_gene: NA; CDR3aa: CASSAPYPGELFF; CDR3nt: TGTGCCAGCAGTGCGCCTTATCCCGGGGAGCTGTTTTTT
abundance: NA; j_gene: TRBJ2-7; v_gene: TRBV6-5; d_gene: TRBD1; CDR3aa: CASSLDRGPSGEQYF; CDR3nt: TGTGCCAGCAGTTTGGACAGGGGGCCCTCCGGGGAGCAGTACTTC
abundance: few; j_gene: TRBJ2-5; v_gene: TRBV2; d_gene: TRBD1; CDR3aa: CASSLTGTGNQETQYF; CDR3nt: TGTGCCAGCAGTCTGACCGGGACAGGGAACCAAGAGACCCAGTACTTC
abundance: NA; j_gene: TRBJ2-7; v_gene: TRBV3-1; d_gene: NA; CDR3aa: CASSQGVPYEQYF; CDR3nt: TGTGCCAGCAGCCAAGGAGTCCCCTACGAGCAGTACTTC
abundance: many; j_gene: TRBJ1-5; v_gene: TRBV7-3; d_gene: NA; CDR3aa: CASSAAPNQPQHF; CDR3nt: TGTGCCAGCAGCGCCGCCCCTAATCAGCCCCAGCATTTT
abundance: few; j_gene: TRBJ2-1; v_gene: TRBV19; d_gene: NA; CDR3aa: CARGGTRNSGNEQFF; CDR3nt: TGTGCCAGAGGGGGGACACGCAATTCAGGCAATGAGCAGTTCTTC
abundance: few; j_gene: TRBJ2-7; v_gene: TRBV12-3/TRBV12-4; d_gene: TRBD2; CDR3aa: CASSPRTSGRALDEQYF; CDR3nt: TGTGCCAGCAGCCCCCGAACTAGCGGGAGGGCCTTGGACGAGCAGTACTTC
abundance: few; j_gene: TRBJ2-5; v_gene: TRBV30; d_gene: TRBD2; CDR3aa: CAWSSGGADETQYF; CDR3nt: TGTGCCTGGAGTAGCGGGGGGGCCGACGAGACCCAGTACTTC
abundance: few; j_gene: TRBJ1-2; v_gene: TRBV5-1; d_gene: TRBD1; CDR3aa: CASSLAGTDGGYTF; CDR3nt: TGCGCCAGCAGCTTGGCCGGGACAGACGGCGGCTACACCTTC
abundance: few; j_gene: TRBJ1-1; v_gene: TRBV30; d_gene: NA; CDR3aa: CAWSVREAFF; CDR3nt: TGTGCCTGGAGTGTTAGGGAAGCTTTCTTT
abundance: few; j_gene: TRBJ2-5; v_gene: TRBV5-1; d_gene: TRBD2; CDR3aa: CASSSRRGGRETQYF; CDR3nt: TGCGCCAGCAGCTCGAGGCGGGGGGGCCGAGAGACCCAGTACTTC
abundance: NA; j_gene: TRBJ1-2; v_gene: TRBV18; d_gene: NA; CDR3aa: CASSPRPETNYGYTF; CDR3nt: TGTGCCAGCTCACCACGGCCGGAAACTAACTATGGCTACACCTTC
abundance: NA; j_gene: TRBJ1-3; v_gene: TRBV27; d_gene: TRBD1; CDR3aa: CASSFHRGPGNTIYF; CDR3nt: TGTGCCAGCAGTTTCCACAGGGGGCCGGGAAACACCATATATTTT
abundance: NA; j_gene: TRBJ2-3; v_gene: TRBV20-1; d_gene: TRBD2; CDR3aa: CSARDPRLAFYSTDTQYF; CDR3nt: TGCAGTGCTAGAGATCCCAGACTAGCGTTTTATAGCACAGATACGCAGTATTTT
abundance: NA; j_gene: TRBJ2-5; v_gene: TRBV7-9; d_gene: NA; CDR3aa: CASSLSGLQETQYF; CDR3nt: TGTGCCAGCAGCTTATCAGGACTCCAAGAGACCCAGTACTTC
abundance: few; j_gene: TRBJ1-1; v_gene: TRBV6-1; d_gene: TRBD1; CDR3aa: CASSEGYRGTF; CDR3nt: TGTGCCAGCAGTGAAGGGTACAGGGGGACCTTT
abundance: NA; j_gene: TRBJ2-4; v_gene: TRBV4-1; d_gene: NA; CDR3aa: CASSLRTKGAQADKNIQYF; CDR3nt: TGCGCCAGCAGCCTACGGACTAAGGGGGCCCAGGCGGACAAAAACATTCAGTACTTC
abundance: NA; j_gene: TRBJ2-7; v_gene: TRBV29-1; d_gene: TRBD1; CDR3aa: CSVKTGTGSFDEQYF; CDR3nt: TGCAGCGTGAAAACCGGGACAGGGAGCTTCGACGAGCAGTACTTC
abundance: NA; j_gene: TRBJ2-1; v_gene: TRBV6-5; d_gene: TRBD2; CDR3aa: CASSYRGSFYNEQFF; CDR3nt: TGTGCCAGCAGTTATCGCGGGAGCTTTTACAATGAGCAGTTCTTC
abundance: NA; j_gene: TRBJ2-3; v_gene: TRBV5-5; d_gene: NA; CDR3aa: CASSSVPTGTSNF; CDR3nt: TGTGCCAGCAGCTCAGTTCCTACCGGGACATCGAATTTT
abundance: NA; j_gene: TRBJ2-4; v_gene: TRBV11-2; d_gene: NA; CDR3aa: CASSLEVGKNIQYF; CDR3nt: TGTGCCAGCAGCTTAGAGGTTGGCAAAAACATTCAGTACTTC
abundance: few; j_gene: TRBJ2-1; v_gene: TRBV7-9; d_gene: NA; CDR3aa: CASSLVALYNEQFF; CDR3nt: TGTGCCAGCAGCTTAGTGGCACTCTACAATGAGCAGTTCTTC
abundance: NA; j_gene: TRBJ1-1; v_gene: TRBV12-3/TRBV12-4; d_gene: TRBD1; CDR3aa: CASSRGQVDTEAFF; CDR3nt: TGTGCCAGCAGCCGGGGACAGGTGGACACTGAAGCTTTCTTT
abundance: few; j_gene: TRBJ1-2; v_gene: TRBV7-2; d_gene: TRBD1; CDR3aa: CASSSDRGRVSNYGYTF; CDR3nt: TGTGCCAGCAGCTCGGACAGGGGGCGGGTATCTAACTATGGCTACACCTTC
abundance: few; j_gene: TRBJ1-1; v_gene: TRBV12-3/TRBV12-4; d_gene: TRBD1; CDR3aa: CASGEQGLGTEAFF; CDR3nt: TGTGCCAGCGGGGAACAGGGGTTGGGCACTGAAGCTTTCTTT
abundance: NA; j_gene: TRBJ2-5; v_gene: TRBV7-7; d_gene: TRBD1; CDR3aa: CASSSGQGWQETQYF; CDR3nt: TGTGCCAGCAGCTCCGGACAGGGTTGGCAAGAGACCCAGTACTTC
abundance: NA; j_gene: TRBJ2-5; v_gene: TRBV7-8; d_gene: NA; CDR3aa: CASSLARNLLETQYF; CDR3nt: TGTGCCAGCAGCTTAGCCAGGAACCTCCTAGAGACCCAGTACTTC
abundance: NA; j_gene: TRBJ1-2; v_gene: TRBV5-1; d_gene: NA; CDR3aa: CASSLGNIANYGYTF; CDR3nt: TGCGCCAGCAGCTTGGGGAACATCGCTAACTATGGCTACACCTTC
abundance: few; j_gene: TRBJ1-2; v_gene: TRBV30; d_gene: NA; CDR3aa: CAWSVAGYNYGYTF; CDR3nt: TGTGCCTGGAGTGTAGCAGGGTATAACTATGGCTACACCTTC
abundance: few; j_gene: TRBJ2-1; v_gene: TRBV18; d_gene: TRBD1; CDR3aa: CASSPRTGSYNEQFF; CDR3nt: TGTGCCAGCTCACCTAGGACAGGAAGTTACAATGAGCAGTTCTTC
abundance: NA; j_gene: TRBJ2-3; v_gene: TRBV5-1; d_gene: NA; CDR3aa: CASSPRDRSTDTQYF; CDR3nt: TGCGCCAGCAGCCCCCGAGACAGGAGCACAGATACGCAGTATTTT
abundance: few; j_gene: TRBJ2-2; v_gene: TRBV19; d_gene: NA; CDR3aa: CASSQLGGNTGELFF; CDR3nt: TGTGCCAGTAGCCAGCTAGGGGGGAACACCGGGGAGCTGTTTTTT
abundance: NA; j_gene: TRBJ1-6; v_gene: TRBV3-1; d_gene: NA; CDR3aa: CASSRGRGGYNSPLHF; CDR3nt: TGTGCCAGCAGCAGGGGGAGGGGAGGCTATAATTCACCCCTCCACTTT
abundance: NA; j_gene: TRBJ2-3; v_gene: TRBV20-1; d_gene: NA; CDR3aa: CSARSGTIGADTQYF; CDR3nt: TGCAGTGCTAGATCGGGGACCATCGGGGCAGATACGCAGTATTTT
abundance: few; j_gene: TRBJ2-2; v_gene: TRBV7-6; d_gene: NA; CDR3aa: CASSFGTNTGELFF; CDR3nt: TGTGCCAGCAGCTTCGGGACTAACACCGGGGAGCTGTTTTTT
abundance: NA; j_gene: TRBJ2-1; v_gene: TRBV13; d_gene: NA; CDR3aa: CASSLGTHNEQFF; CDR3nt: TGTGCCAGCAGCCTGGGGACGCACAATGAGCAGTTCTTC
abundance: many; j_gene: TRBJ2-3; v_gene: TRBV7-2; d_gene: NA; CDR3aa: CASSLTWTTRTDTQYF; CDR3nt: TGTGCCAGCAGCTTAACCTGGACTACCCGCACAGATACGCAGTATTTT
abundance: few; j_gene: TRBJ1-3; v_gene: TRBV12-3/TRBV12-4; d_gene: TRBD1; CDR3aa: CASTEGAIISGNTIYF; CDR3nt: TGTGCCAGCACCGAGGGGGCTATAATCTCTGGAAACACCATATATTTT
abundance: few; j_gene: TRBJ2-3; v_gene: TRBV5-4; d_gene: TRBD2; CDR3aa: CASSRGLAEITDTQYF; CDR3nt: TGTGCCAGCAGCCGCGGACTAGCGGAAATCACAGATACGCAGTATTTT
abundance: NA; j_gene: TRBJ1-6; v_gene: TRBV20-1; d_gene: NA; CDR3aa: CSASRVDSPLHF; CDR3nt: TGCAGTGCTAGCAGGGTTGACTCACCCCTCCACTTT